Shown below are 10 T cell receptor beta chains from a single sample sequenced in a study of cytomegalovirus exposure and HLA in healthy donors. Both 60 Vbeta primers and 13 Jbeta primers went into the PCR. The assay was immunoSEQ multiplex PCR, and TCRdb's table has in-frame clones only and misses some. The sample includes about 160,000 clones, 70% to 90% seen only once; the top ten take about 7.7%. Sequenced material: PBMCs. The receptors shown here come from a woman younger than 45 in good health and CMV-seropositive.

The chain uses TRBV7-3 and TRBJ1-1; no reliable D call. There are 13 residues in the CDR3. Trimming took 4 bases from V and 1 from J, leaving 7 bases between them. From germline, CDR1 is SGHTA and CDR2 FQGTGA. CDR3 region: CASSSGANTEAFF. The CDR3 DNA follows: TGTGCCAGCAGCTCCGGAGCGAACACTGAAGCTTTCTTT.

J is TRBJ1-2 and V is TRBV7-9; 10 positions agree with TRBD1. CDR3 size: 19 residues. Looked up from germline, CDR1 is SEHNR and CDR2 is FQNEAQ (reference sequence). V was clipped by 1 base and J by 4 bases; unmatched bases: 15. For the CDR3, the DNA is TGTGCCAGCAGCTTAGGGTTAGGGACAGGGGCCCGAGTCCCCTATGGCTACACCTTC. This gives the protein CASSLGLGTGARVPYGYTF.

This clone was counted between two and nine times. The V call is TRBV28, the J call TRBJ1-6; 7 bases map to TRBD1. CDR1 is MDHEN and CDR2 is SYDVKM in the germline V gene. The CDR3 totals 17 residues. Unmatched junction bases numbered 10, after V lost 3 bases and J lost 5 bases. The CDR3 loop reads CASSFTGAWIDNSPLHF. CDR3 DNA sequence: TGTGCCAGCAGTTTCACAGGGGCCTGGATCGATAATTCACCCCTCCACTTT.

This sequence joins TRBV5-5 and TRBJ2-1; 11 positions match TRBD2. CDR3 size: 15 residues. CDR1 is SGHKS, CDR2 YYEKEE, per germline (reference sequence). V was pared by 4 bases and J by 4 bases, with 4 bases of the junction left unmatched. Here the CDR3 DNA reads TGTGCCAGCAGCCCAGGACTAGCGGGTTACAATGAGCAGTTCTTC. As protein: CASSPGLAGYNEQFF.

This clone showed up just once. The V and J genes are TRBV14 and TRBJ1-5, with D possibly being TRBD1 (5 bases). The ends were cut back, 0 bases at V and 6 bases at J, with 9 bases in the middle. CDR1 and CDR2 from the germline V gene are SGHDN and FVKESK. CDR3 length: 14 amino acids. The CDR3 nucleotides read TGTGCCAGCAGCCAAGAGGGAAGGGGTCAGCCCCAGCATTTT. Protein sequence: CASSQEGRGQPQHF.

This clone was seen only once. CDR3 loop: CASSLRTGVTSPLHF. The CDR3 DNA is TGTGCCAGCAGCCTCCGGACAGGGGTTACGTCACCCCTCCACTTT. The chain couples TRBV14 to TRBJ1-6; TRBD1 agrees at 9 bases. Germline V gene sequence: CDR1 SGHDN, CDR2 FVKESK. The CDR3 has 15 residues. The V gene end was trimmed by 4 bases and the J gene end by 10 bases; junction bases not matched to a gene: 8. Full variable domain (outside the CDR3, taken from reference TRBV14 and TRBJ1-6): EAGVTQFPSHSVIEKGQTVTLRCDPISGHDNLYWYRRVMGKEIKFLLHFVKESKQDESGMPNNRFLAERTGGTYSTLKVQPAELEDSGVYFCASSLRTGVTSPLHFGNGTRLTVT.

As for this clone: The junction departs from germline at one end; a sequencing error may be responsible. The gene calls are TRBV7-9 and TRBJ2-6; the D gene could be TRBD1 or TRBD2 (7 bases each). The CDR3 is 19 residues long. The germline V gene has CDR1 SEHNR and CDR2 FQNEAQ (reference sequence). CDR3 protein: CSSGNRTSQGVSGANVLTF. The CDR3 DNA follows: TGTTCCAGCGGGAATAGGACATCCCAGGGGGTCTCTGGGGCCAACGTCCTGACTTTC.

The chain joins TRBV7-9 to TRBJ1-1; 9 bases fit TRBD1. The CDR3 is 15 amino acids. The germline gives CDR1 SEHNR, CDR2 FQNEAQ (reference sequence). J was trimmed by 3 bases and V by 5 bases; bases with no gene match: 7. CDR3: CASSLLWTGDTEAFF. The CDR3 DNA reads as TGTGCCAGCAGCCTTCTCTGGACAGGGGACACTGAAGCTTTCTTT.

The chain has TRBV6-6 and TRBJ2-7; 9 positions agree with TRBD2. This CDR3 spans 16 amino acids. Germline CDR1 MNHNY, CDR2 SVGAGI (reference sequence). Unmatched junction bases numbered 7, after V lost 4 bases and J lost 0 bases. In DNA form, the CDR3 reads TGTGCCAGCAGTTGGATGAGCGGGGGGAGCTCCTACGAGCAGTACTTC. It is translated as CASSWMSGGSSYEQYF.

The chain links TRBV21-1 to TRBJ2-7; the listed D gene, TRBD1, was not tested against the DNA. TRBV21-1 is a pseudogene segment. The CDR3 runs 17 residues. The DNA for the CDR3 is TGTGCCAGCAGCACCCTAAGGGGACAGGGGCAGTGGTACGAGCAGTACTTC. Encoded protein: CASSTLRGQGQWYEQYF.